The clone carrying this T cell receptor (beta chain) was counted ten times or more. Trimming took off 2 bases at V and 4 bases at J, with 11 bases between the two ends. Per the germline V gene, CDR1 is SGHTA and CDR2 is FQGNSA. The CDR3 extends over 14 amino acids. The data derive from a study of early T cells in non-severe SARS-CoV-2 infection. Attached unique molecular identifiers marked individual cDNA molecules. Each CDR3 protein gets one entry after TCRdb re-called the 5' RACE reads with MiXCR. The sample lists some 48,000 distinct CDR3 sequences; approximately 8.1% were seen once. The origin of this receptor is an adult who was a healthcare worker with PCR-confirmed SARS-CoV-2 infection or an uninfected control (not recorded which). Sequencing input: whole blood. This rearrangement joins TRBV7-2 to TRBJ1-2; the D is unclear. For the CDR3, the DNA is TGTGCCAGCAGCTTAAAACCCCCGACCTATGGCTACACCTTC. It yields the protein CASSLKPPTYGYTF.